These 19 T cell receptor beta chains came from one sample sequenced in a study of response to subunit inactivated influenza vaccine. MiXCR, applied by TCRdb to the RT-PCR reads, yields one record per CDR3 protein. The sample carries more than 400,000 distinct CDR3 sequences, around 9.9% recorded once. The source was PBMCs from blood, collected about 40 days after vaccination. These receptor sequences come from a man aged 50 to 59 who received an inactivated influenza vaccine.

V usage is TRBV12-3 or TRBV12-4 and J usage is TRBJ1-3, with D uncertain. CDR3 length: 16 residues. V lost 5 bases, J lost 0 bases, and 14 bases lay in between. In nucleotides, the CDR3 is TGTGCCAGCAGTCCGGCGAGTCGGGACTCTGGAAACACCATATATTTT. It is translated as CASSPASRDSGNTIYF.

The sample holds a few counts of this clonotype. The rearrangement joins TRBV20-1 to TRBJ2-7; the match to TRBD2 covers 13 bases. The CDR3 contains 16 residues. V dropped 6 bases and J dropped 1; count of bases not matched to a gene: 9. Per germline, CDR1 DFQATT and CDR2 SNEGSKA (reference sequence). CDR3 loop: CSAIGLAGVVSYEQYF. The CDR3 nucleotides read TGCAGTGCAATAGGACTAGCGGGGGTTGTTTCCTACGAGCAGTACTTC.

The gene calls are TRBV12-3 or TRBV12-4 and TRBJ2-1; 9 positions match TRBD2. The trim removed 5 bases at V and 8 bases at J, leaving 7 bases unmatched. The length of the CDR3 is 14 residues. The CDR3 DNA is TGTGCCAGCAGTATAAGCGGGGGGTTTGATGAGCAGTTCTTC. Protein sequence: CASSISGGFDEQFF.

CDR3 amino acids: CASSQGEAAAHTQYF. CDR3 DNA: TGTGCCAGCAGCCAAGGCGAAGCCGCGGCACATACGCAGTATTTT. The V call is TRBV4-2, the J call TRBJ2-3; the D is unclear. The ends were cut back, 1 base at V and 7 bases at J, with 15 bases in the middle. The CDR3 contains 15 residues. CDR1 is LGHNA and CDR2 is YNFKEQ in the germline V gene.

This clonotype was observed at least ten times. The chain employs TRBV10-3 and TRBJ2-3, with D perhaps matching TRBD1 or TRBD2 (5 bases each). CDR3 length: 13 amino acids. The germline gives CDR1 ENHRY, CDR2 SYGVKD. Trimming shortened V by 8 bases and J by 2 bases, and 11 bases separated the two germline ends. CDR3 DNA sequence: TGTGCCATCGGGGACGGTTTCACAGATACGCAGTATTTT. Amino acids: CAIGDGFTDTQYF.

Many counts were recorded for this clonotype. The V call is TRBV9, the J call TRBJ1-2; the match to TRBD1 covers 7 bases. The CDR3 is 15 amino acids. Germline V CDR1 and CDR2: SGDLS, YYNGEE. Trimming removed 4 bases from V and 3 bases from J; junction bases left unmatched: 9. The CDR3 loop is CASSPKGTDDYGYTF. CDR3 in DNA: TGTGCCAGCAGCCCAAAGGGGACAGACGACTATGGCTACACCTTC.

This clonotype was detected many times. The chain joins TRBV12-3 or TRBV12-4 to TRBJ2-7, with 7 bases identical to TRBD1. This CDR3 is built from 12 residues. V lost 6 bases, J lost 3 bases, and 2 bases stayed unmatched. This CDR3 is CASSQGDYEQYF. CDR3 DNA sequence: TGTGCCAGCAGCCAGGGGGACTACGAGCAGTACTTC.

Ten or more counts support this clonotype. V and J are TRBV11-2 and TRBJ1-1; D call uncertain. The ends were cut back, 4 bases at V and 7 bases at J, with 13 bases in the middle. CDR1 and CDR2 (germline): SGHAT, FQNNGV. The CDR3 runs 13 residues. CDR3 bases: TGTGCCAGCAGCTCTAGACGTCAGAATGAAGCTTTCTTT. This translates into CASSSRRQNEAFF.

The chain couples TRBV7-6 to TRBJ2-7, with 14 bases identical to TRBD2. Per germline, CDR1 SGHVS and CDR2 FNYEAQ. The CDR3 loop spans 19 amino acids. The V and J ends lost 0 bases and 3 bases, in that order; junction bases with no gene match: 10. DNA of the CDR3: TGTGCCAGCAGCTTAGCAGCGGGACTAGCGGGGGTTCGGGGCTACGAGCAGTACTTC. Amino acid sequence: CASSLAAGLAGVRGYEQYF.

The J gene is TRBJ2-1, the V gene TRBV20-1, with 9 bases that match TRBD2. Per the germline V gene, CDR1 is DFQATT and CDR2 is SNEGSKA (reference sequence). This CDR3 has 15 amino acids. With V trimmed by 0 bases and J by 6 bases, 6 bases remained unmatched. The CDR3 nucleotides read TGCAGTGCTAGAGATGGCGGGACTAGCATCAATGAGCAGTTCTTC. Protein: CSARDGGTSINEQFF.

This clonotype was observed many times. This sequence joins TRBV5-1 and TRBJ2-1, with 14 positions matching TRBD2. Germline CDR1 reads SGHRS; CDR2 reads YFSETQ. The V and J ends lost 2 bases and 8 bases, in that order; junction bases with no gene match: 3. The CDR3 is 15 amino acids. CDR3 in DNA: TGCGCCAGCAGCTTTGGGACTAGCGGGGGAGATGAGCAGTTCTTC. It yields the protein CASSFGTSGGDEQFF.

This clonotype came up a few times. The genes are TRBV6-1 and TRBJ1-1; D perhaps matches TRBD1 (5 bases). V gave up 6 bases and J gave up 1 base, with 12 bases separating them. The CDR3 covers 14 residues. CDR1 MNHNS and CDR2 SASEGT come from the germline V gene. The CDR3 region is CASRRPGGNTEAFF. In nucleotides, the CDR3 is TGTGCCAGCAGGAGACCCGGGGGGAACACTGAAGCTTTCTTT.

This chain connects TRBV4-1 to TRBJ2-7, with unresolved D. CDR3 length: 15 amino acids. Germline V gives CDR1 MGHRA, CDR2 YSYEKL. Trimming removed 3 bases at V and 2 bases at J, with 14 bases between. This CDR3 is CASSHWASEPYEQYF. CDR3 coding DNA: TGCGCCAGCAGCCACTGGGCCTCCGAGCCCTACGAGCAGTACTTC.

This clonotype was detected a few times. V is TRBV4-2 and J is TRBJ2-7; D tentatively reads TRBD1 or TRBD2 (6 bases each). Trimming shortened V by 4 bases and J by 3 bases, and 16 bases separated the two germline ends. There are 15 residues in the CDR3. Per germline, CDR1 LGHNA and CDR2 YNFKEQ. The CDR3 sequence is CASSPSGAGYYEQYF. The DNA of the CDR3 is TGTGCCAGCAGCCCATCGGGGGCCGGATACTACGAGCAGTACTTC.

V and J are TRBV6-2 or TRBV6-3 and TRBJ2-1, with a weak D call TRBD1 (6 bases). The V end was cut by 2 bases, the J end by 4 bases, with 21 bases between. Germline V gene lookup returns CDR1 MNHEY and CDR2 SVGEGT. This CDR3 has 18 amino acids. CDR3: CASSYTRRQAQRYNEQFF. The CDR3 DNA reads as TGTGCCAGCAGTTACACTCGCCGACAGGCCCAGCGATACAATGAGCAGTTCTTC.

The sample holds many counts of this clonotype. The rearrangement joins TRBV10-3 to TRBJ2-1; 8 positions agree with TRBD1. Germline V lookup: CDR1 ENHRY, CDR2 SYGVKD. The CDR3 runs 14 residues. V shed 4 bases, J shed 7 bases, and the junction held 6 bases outside the gene matches. As DNA, the CDR3 is TGTGCCATCAGTGGGCAGACAGGGGAAAATGAGCAGTTCTTC. Translating it yields CAISGQTGENEQFF.

The J gene is TRBJ1-2, the V gene TRBV4-1; TRBD1 might be the D (5 bases). CDR1 is MGHRA, CDR2 YSYEKL, per germline. The CDR3 contains 15 residues. Trimming took off 3 bases at V and 4 bases at J, with 15 bases between the two ends. DNA for the CDR3: TGCGCCAGCAGCCACTCCGGGACCGCGGGCTATGGCTACACCTTC. It specifies CASSHSGTAGYGYTF.

This clonotype was recorded a few times. The rearrangement uses TRBV12-3 or TRBV12-4 and TRBJ1-5, with D uncertain. The V end was cut by 2 bases, the J end by 3 bases, with 11 bases between. The CDR3 is made up of 15 amino acids. This chain's CDR3 is CASSLYGSINQPQHF. The CDR3 nucleotides read TGTGCCAGCAGTTTATACGGAAGCATCAATCAGCCCCAGCATTTT.

The chain links TRBV2 to TRBJ2-1; D not resolved. Trimming took off 5 bases at V and 11 bases at J, with 10 bases between the two ends. This CDR3 has 11 amino acids. Germline-derived CDR1 and CDR2 are SNHLY and FYNNEI. The CDR3 protein is CASSLDVQQFF. The CDR3 coding sequence is TGTGCCAGCAGTCTGGACGTACAGCAGTTCTTC.